This paragraph reports one TCR beta chain. Its antigen is undetermined. The data derive from a study of T-cell reconstitution after alpha-beta-depleted transplantation in children. General study results and limits: Two months or so post-transplant, alpha-beta T cells reportedly derived from several hundred expanded graft clones. At the one-year point after transplant, T-cell counts and TCRbeta diversity were found to come mostly from T cells that had been newly produced. Surviving recipient T cells and thymic progenitors accounted for the high day-60 TCRbeta diversity observed in some patients.

Unique molecular identifiers were used in preparing the TCRbeta library. One entry per CDR3 protein results from TCRdb running MiXCR on the PCR reads. The table lists around 190,000 distinct CDR3 sequences, about 6.6% of them singletons. Germline-derived CDR1 and CDR2 are DFQATT and SNEGSKA (reference sequence). Deletions cut 3 bases from V and 6 bases from J, with 15 bases between. CDR3 length: 14 amino acids. Sequenced material: PBMCs, taken before TCRalphabeta/CD19-depleted stem cell transplant. The TCR comes from a boy aged 2 to 10 with acute lymphoblastic leukemia, due to receive a stem cell transplant. The rearrangement joins TRBV20-1 to TRBJ2-1, with D perhaps TRBD1 or TRBD2 (6 bases each). The DNA for the CDR3 is TGCAGTGCTAGTTTCGGGGGCATCGGCAATGAGCAGTTCTTC. Translating it yields CSASFGGIGNEQFF.